One and the same sample provided the 20 T cell receptor beta chains below, sequenced in a study of T cell responses to AZD1222 COVID-19 vaccine. Method: immunoSEQ multiplex PCR; TCRdb's copy keeps in-frame clones and lacks some. This repertoire shows roughly 120,000 clones, 87% found once; its top ten account for roughly 3.2%. The specimen comprised peripheral blood, sampled on day 0 of AZD1222 vaccination. All receptors come from an adult in good health.

Points on this clone: The same CDR3 is also encoded by other DNA sequences in this sample. The V and J genes are TRBV5-1 and TRBJ1-2, with D unclear. Trimming left V 0 bases short and J 0 bases short, with 6 bases between. The CDR3 contains 14 residues. Per the germline V gene, CDR1 is SGHRS and CDR2 is YFSETQ. The CDR3 DNA reads TGCGCCAGCAGCTTGGGCACAGCTAACTATGGCTACACCTTC. Translation: CASSLGTANYGYTF.

This sequence joins TRBV7-9 and TRBJ1-2, with D unresolved. CDR1 and CDR2 from the germline V gene are SEHNR and FQNEAQ (reference sequence). V lost 6 bases to trimming and J lost 2 bases, with 13 bases between them. This CDR3 has 14 residues. The CDR3 region has the DNA TGTGCCAGCAGTCAGACTGGATTCAACTATGGCTACACCTTC. Protein product: CASSQTGFNYGYTF.

V usage is TRBV7-9 and J usage is TRBJ1-5; D unresolved. Looked up from germline, CDR1 is SEHNR and CDR2 is FQNEAQ (reference sequence). This CDR3 spans 13 amino acids. The V gene lost 2 bases and the J gene lost 6 bases, with 8 bases spanning the gap. This chain's CDR3 is CASSLSWGQPQHF. As DNA, the CDR3 is TGTGCCAGCAGCTTATCATGGGGTCAGCCCCAGCATTTT.

This sequence joins TRBV24-1 and TRBJ1-2; D gene ambiguous. The CDR3 sequence is 18 residues long. V was pared by 0 bases and J by 0 bases, with 16 bases between. Looked up from germline, CDR1 is KGHDR and CDR2 is SFDVKD. The CDR3: CATSDLRHFPQANYGYTF. Here the CDR3 DNA reads TGTGCCACCAGTGATTTGCGTCACTTCCCCCAAGCTAACTATGGCTACACCTTC.

V gene TRBV19 combines with J gene TRBJ2-7, with D perhaps being TRBD1 or TRBD2 (5 bases each). Germline values: CDR1 LNHDA, CDR2 SQIVND (reference sequence). V dropped 2 bases and J dropped 5 bases, with 10 bases sitting between them. The CDR3 is made up of 13 amino acids. The CDR3 nucleotides are TGTGCCAGTAGTATACAGGGAGCGGACGAGCAGTACTTC. Protein product: CASSIQGADEQYF.

This chain connects TRBV29-1 to TRBJ1-1; 7 nucleotides line up with TRBD1. The CDR3 contains 14 residues. CDR1 and CDR2 (germline): SQVTM, ANQGSEA. V shed 6 bases, J shed 5 bases, and the junction held 12 bases outside the gene matches. DNA for the CDR3: TGCAGCGTCACACAGGGGCCTAGAAATACTGAAGCTTTCTTT. It translates to CSVTQGPRNTEAFF.

This clone is a singleton in its sample. The rearrangement joins TRBV12-3 or TRBV12-4 to TRBJ1-2; 9 bases fit TRBD1. The CDR3 spans 13 residues. V shed 3 bases and J 6 bases; nucleotides not matched to a gene: 2. The CDR3 loop reads CASSFGQGNGYTF. CDR3 DNA sequence: TGTGCCAGCAGTTTCGGACAGGGGAATGGCTACACCTTC.

Only one count was recorded for this clone. The rearrangement joins TRBV7-9 to TRBJ1-2; unclear D gene. Trimming left V 1 base short and J 3 bases short, with 6 bases between. This CDR3 contains 13 residues. Germline-derived CDR1 and CDR2 are SEHNR and FQNEAQ (reference sequence). The CDR3 bases are TGTGCCAGCAGCTTAGTGGGATACTATGGCTACACCTTC. It specifies CASSLVGYYGYTF.

The gene calls are TRBV28 and TRBJ1-1; D is undetermined. Deletions cut 4 bases from V and 8 bases from J, with 11 bases between. The germline V gene has CDR1 MDHEN and CDR2 SYDVKM. CDR3 length: 12 residues. CDR3 amino acids: CASSSVLGEAFF. The CDR3 DNA reads as TGTGCCAGCAGTTCCGTCTTGGGAGAAGCTTTCTTT.

The chain uses TRBV9 and TRBJ2-7; maybe TRBD1 (6 bases). The germline CDR1 and CDR2 sequences are SGDLS and YYNGEE. Trimming stripped 2 bases from V and 5 bases from J, with 11 bases between. The CDR3 contains 13 residues. The DNA of the CDR3 is TGTGCCAGCAGCGTCTGGGACAACAACGAGCAGTACTTC. It is translated as CASSVWDNNEQYF.

The genes are TRBV5-4 and TRBJ1-3; D might be TRBD1 (5 bases). This CDR3 contains 16 residues. The germline gives CDR1 SGHNT, CDR2 YYREEE (reference sequence). Trimming left V 4 bases short and J 4 bases short, with 18 bases between. This CDR3 reads CASSDPRGGFGNTIYF. CDR3 DNA sequence: TGTGCCAGCAGCGACCCCCGTGGGGGTTTCGGAAACACCATATATTTT.

This clone turned up a few times. The V and J genes are TRBV5-5 and TRBJ2-7; TRBD1 aligns across 8 bases. The CDR3 extends over 14 amino acids. CDR1 and CDR2 from the germline V gene are SGHKS and YYEKEE (reference sequence). V gave up 1 base and J gave up 5 bases; unmatched junction bases: 5. The CDR3 DNA is TGTGCCAGCAGCTTGCAGGGGGCGCGGGACGAGCAGTACTTC. It yields the protein CASSLQGARDEQYF.

This chain links TRBV3-1 (or the pseudogene TRBV3-2) with TRBJ1-1, with 7 positions matching TRBD1. V shed 2 bases, J shed 6 bases, and the junction held 6 bases outside the gene matches. The length of the CDR3 is 14 residues. The germline V gene encodes CDR1 LGHDT and CDR2 YNNKEL (reference sequence). The CDR3 reads CASSQSDRASEAFF. CDR3 DNA sequence: TGTGCCAGCAGCCAATCTGACAGGGCCTCTGAAGCTTTCTTT.

The J gene is TRBJ2-7, the V gene TRBV14, with 15 bases identical to TRBD2. The CDR3 is made up of 16 amino acids. Germline CDR1 is SGHDN and CDR2 is FVKESK. Trimming took 1 base from V and 4 from J; bases not matched to a gene: 2. CDR3 protein: CASSQVGTSGRYEQYF. The CDR3 region has the DNA TGTGCCAGCAGCCAAGTCGGGACTAGCGGGAGGTACGAGCAGTACTTC. Variable domain in full (rest from reference TRBV14 and TRBJ2-7): EAGVTQFPSHSVIEKGQTVTLRCDPISGHDNLYWYRRVMGKEIKFLLHFVKESKQDESGMPNNRFLAERTGGTYSTLKVQPAELEDSGVYFCASSQVGTSGRYEQYFGPGTRLTVT.

This clone was counted a single time. The rearrangement links TRBV5-4 to TRBJ1-1; tentative D call: TRBD1 (6 bases). This CDR3 is built from 16 residues. Germline CDR1 and CDR2: SGHNT and YYREEE (reference sequence). Trimming cost V 4 bases and J 2 bases, with 18 bases left between them. This CDR3 is CASSPVFATGNTEAFF. The CDR3, as DNA: TGTGCCAGCAGCCCGGTGTTCGCGACAGGCAACACTGAAGCTTTCTTT.

The rearrangement links TRBV6-5 to TRBJ2-1; D is unclear. Trimming took 6 bases from V and 0 from J, leaving 12 bases between them. CDR3 length equals 15 residues. Germline V lookup: CDR1 MNHEY, CDR2 SVGAGI. The CDR3 DNA reads as TGTGCCAGCAGAACCAGGACCCTCTCCTACAATGAGCAGTTCTTC. Encoded protein: CASRTRTLSYNEQFF.

The chain couples TRBV24-1 to TRBJ1-5, with D perhaps matching TRBD1 (5 bases). Germline V gene lookup returns CDR1 KGHDR and CDR2 SFDVKD. The CDR3 is 17 residues long. Trimming left V 2 bases short and J 4 bases short, with 17 bases between. The CDR3: CATSDSLGGIWNQPQHF. For the CDR3, the DNA is TGTGCCACCAGTGATTCCCTCGGGGGGATATGGAATCAGCCCCAGCATTTT.

The chain employs TRBV6-5 and TRBJ1-1; TRBD1 matches at 7 bases. CDR1 MNHEY and CDR2 SVGAGI come from the germline V gene. The junction had 19 bases not matched to a gene; V was cut back by 8 bases and J by 10 bases. This CDR3 region has 15 residues. Written as DNA, the CDR3 is TGTGCCAGCCTCAGCGAGGGACAGCCTAATCTCGGAGCTTTCTTT. It specifies CASLSEGQPNLGAFF.

The V gene is TRBV9, the J gene TRBJ2-1; 8 bases line up with TRBD1. After removal of 1 base from V and 5 bases from J, the junction contained 2 bases not matched to a gene. This CDR3 comprises 14 residues. Germline V gives CDR1 SGDLS, CDR2 YYNGEE. DNA of the CDR3: TGTGCCAGCAGCGTAAGGACAGGGAACAATGAGCAGTTCTTC. Its translation: CASSVRTGNNEQFF.

This chain links TRBV25-1 with TRBJ1-1; D remains unclear. Germline loops: CDR1 MGHDK, CDR2 SYGVNS. The length of the CDR3 is 14 residues. The ends were cut back, 6 bases at V and 1 base at J, with 12 bases in the middle. CDR3 nucleotides: TGTGCCAGCAGAGGACCCTTCGCGAACACTGAAGCTTTCTTT. Translated, it gives CASRGPFANTEAFF. The variable domain in full, with the rest retrieved from reference TRBV25-1 and TRBJ1-1, is EADIYQTPRYLVIGTGKKITLECSQTMGHDKMYWYQQDPGMELHLIHYSYGVNSTEKGDLSSESTVSRIRTEHFPLTLESARPSHTSQYLCASRGPFANTEAFFGQGTRLTVV.